Listed below are T cell receptor beta chains from one sample, sequenced in a study of regulatory dendritic cells for organ transplantation. Sequencing used immunoSEQ multiplex PCR; TCRdb keeps in-frame clones, though not all of them. The table records 18,000 or so clones, 70% to 85% of them present only once. No antigen has been identified for these receptors. The sequenced sample consisted of memory CD4+ T cells from blood cultured with regulatory dendritic cells. The receptor source for this set is a human donor in good health. CDR3s include the opening cysteine and the closing phenylalanine or tryptophan. The D gene is left open where the match is weak. The size of a clone is reported for some rows only, either as once, few or many, or as a class for expanded clones.

d_call,j_call,clone_size,v_call,cdr3_aa,cdr3_nt
NA,TRBJ2-2,NA,TRBV27,CASSLISAANTGELFF,TGTGCCAGCAGTTTGATTAGCGCGGCGAACACCGGGGAGCTGTTTTTT
TRBD1,TRBJ1-1,NA,TRBV28,CASGTGQDTEAFF,TGTGCCAGCGGGACAGGACAGGACACTGAAGCTTTCTTT
NA,TRBJ1-2,NA,TRBV11-2,CASSLDGTKGGYTF,TGTGCCAGCAGCTTAGATGGGACCAAGGGTGGCTACACCTTC
TRBD1,TRBJ1-6,NA,TRBV6-1,CASSGDREGSYNSPLHF,TGTGCCAGCAGTGGAGACAGGGAGGGCTCCTATAATTCACCCCTCCACTTT
NA,TRBJ2-5,NA,TRBV6-6,CASSYPGGPRETQYF,TGTGCCAGCAGTTACCCGGGGGGCCCTAGGGAGACCCAGTACTTC
NA,TRBJ1-5,NA,TRBV19,CASQNSNQPQHF,TGTGCCAGTCAGAATAGCAATCAGCCCCAGCATTTT
TRBD2,TRBJ2-3,NA,TRBV5-1,CASSFGGGADTQYF,TGCGCCAGCAGCTTCGGCGGGGGGGCAGATACGCAGTATTTT
TRBD1,TRBJ1-1,NA,TRBV19,CASSPTGGESAFF,TGTGCCAGTAGTCCGACAGGGGGCGAATCGGCTTTCTTT
NA,TRBJ1-5,NA,TRBV6-6,CASRNRDWDDQPQHF,TGTGCCAGCAGGAACCGGGACTGGGATGATCAGCCCCAGCATTTT
NA,TRBJ1-3,NA,TRBV4-2,CASSTGRRNTIYF,TGTGCCAGCAGCACGGGACGCAGAAACACCATATATTTT
NA,TRBJ1-2,NA,TRBV7-9,CASSSLVQGIRGYTF,TGTGCCAGCAGCTCCTTAGTACAGGGTATAAGGGGCTACACCTTC
NA,TRBJ2-7,NA,TRBV7-3,CASSLTQGYEQYF,TGTGCCAGCAGCTTAACACAGGGCTACGAGCAGTACTTC
NA,TRBJ2-3,NA,TRBV2,CASRRYGTTDTQYF,TGTGCCAGCAGGAGGTACGGGACCACAGATACGCAGTATTTT
TRBD2,TRBJ2-1,NA,TRBV4-3,CASSQEVLAGHNEQFF,TGCGCCAGCAGCCAAGAGGTACTAGCGGGCCACAATGAGCAGTTCTTC
NA,TRBJ2-5,NA,TRBV23-1,CASSATGRYRETQYF,TGCGCCAGCAGTGCTACAGGGAGGTATAGAGAGACCCAGTACTTC
TRBD2,TRBJ2-3,NA,TRBV28,CASSLAGGLTDTQYF,TGTGCCAGCAGTTTAGCGGGAGGACTCACAGATACGCAGTATTTT
TRBD2,TRBJ2-1,once,TRBV2,CASRGLAGVRYNEQFF,TGTGCCAGCAGGGGACTAGCGGGGGTTCGATACAATGAGCAGTTCTTC
TRBD1,TRBJ2-7,NA,TRBV6-6,CASSQPGQGAGEQYF,TGTGCCAGCAGTCAACCGGGACAGGGGGCTGGGGAGCAGTACTTC
NA,TRBJ1-4,few,TRBV27,CASSFRRHVATNEKLFF,TGTGCCAGCAGTTTTCGGCGACACGTCGCAACTAATGAAAAACTGTTTTTT